This TCR beta chain was observed in a study of graft-versus-host responses after intestinal transplantation. Across the whole study: Grafts that recipients had were multivisceral, liver-intestinal, or isolated intestinal transplants. Every recipient underwent anti-thymocyte globulin induction, then tacrolimus and steroids for roughly 3 years. Regarding the study as a whole: GvH clones were found in recipient marrow; some appeared first in ileum or blood. Individuals carrying graft-donor T cell macrochimerism showed high graft-versus-host to host-versus-graft clonal ratios in allografts.

The V end was cut by 0 bases, the J end by 1 base, with 13 bases between. CDR1 is SGHDT and CDR2 is YYEEEE in the germline V gene. The CDR3 is 16 amino acids. Points on this clone: Its cognate antigen is unknown.

Here immunoSEQ multiplex PCR was the method, and the copy in TCRdb shows in-frame clones only, minus some. This table holds 9,900 or so clones, nearly 95% found once. The sequenced sample was PBMCs, obtained roughly six weeks after intestinal transplantation. This TCR was recovered from a human patient who received an intestinal transplant, so some T cells may come from the graft donor. The genes are TRBV5-6 and TRBJ1-1; D is perhaps TRBD1 (6 bases). Here the CDR3 DNA reads TGTGCCAGCAGCTTGGGGGGGCGCTTTGGGAACACTGAAGCTTTCTTT. It is translated as CASSLGGRFGNTEAFF.